The 11 T cell receptor beta chains presented below share a single source sample, sequenced in a study of Ad26.COV2.S vaccination and SARS-CoV-2 variants. The treatment here: about 20 received Ad26.COV2.S at low or high dose, single or two shots; about 5 received placebo; per-sample allocation not given. Collection of the samples took place on day 63 after the first injection of vaccine or placebo. TCRdb keeps only in-frame clones here, not all; method: immunoSEQ multiplex PCR. This sample carries some 350,000 clones, 75% to 90% of them seen once, and the ten largest clones take 4.5% to 7%. The specimen was peripheral blood, collected in a trial of Ad26.COV2.S vaccine versus placebo. The receptors stem from a person aged 18-65 years who received the Ad26.COV2.S COVID-19 vaccine or a placebo.

The chain uses TRBV5-1 and TRBJ2-2, with D possibly matching TRBD1 (6 bases). V gave up 1 base and J gave up 4 bases, with 20 bases separating them. Germline CDR1 is SGHRS and CDR2 is YFSETQ. The CDR3 is made up of 18 amino acids. CDR3 sequence: CASSLYQGPGETTGELFF. CDR3 DNA sequence: TGCGCCAGCAGCTTGTATCAGGGGCCCGGTGAGACCACCGGGGAGCTGTTTTTT. Filled out from reference TRBV5-1 and TRBJ2-2, the complete variable domain reads KAGVTQTPRYLIKTRGQQVTLSCSPISGHRSVSWYQQTPGQGLQFLFEYFSETQRNKGNFPGRFSGRQFSNSRSEMNVSTLELGDSALYLCASSLYQGPGETTGELFFGEGSRLTVL.

This sequence joins TRBV4-1 and TRBJ2-5; D remains ambiguous. Trimming stripped 1 base from V and 1 base from J, with 7 bases between. The CDR3 totals 14 residues. CDR1 is MGHRA, CDR2 YSYEKL, per germline. The CDR3: CASSQGRSQETQYF. The CDR3 bases are TGCGCCAGCAGCCAAGGACGCAGCCAAGAGACCCAGTACTTC.

CDR3 loop: CASSLRTSSYEQFF. For the CDR3, the DNA is TGTGCCAGCAGCCTCAGGACTAGTTCATATGAGCAGTTCTTC. This rearrangement joins TRBV7-2 to TRBJ2-1; 7 positions match TRBD2. CDR1 is SGHTA and CDR2 is FQGNSA in the germline V gene. The CDR3 sequence is 14 residues long. Trimming cost V 5 bases and J 8 bases; bases outside gene matches: 9.

The chain carries TRBV5-1 and TRBJ2-3; 9 bases align to TRBD1. Germline V gene data show CDR1 as SGHRS and CDR2 as YFSETQ. Losses at the gene ends were 4 bases for V and 3 bases for J; bases not matched to a gene: 6. The CDR3 spans 15 residues. CDR3 sequence (DNA): TGCGCCAGCAGCCGGACAGGGGATAGAACAGATACGCAGTATTTT. This sequence encodes CASSRTGDRTDTQYF.

The V and J genes are TRBV5-1 and TRBJ1-2, with D perhaps TRBD1 (5 bases). CDR1 is SGHRS and CDR2 is YFSETQ in the germline V gene. V was shortened by 5 bases and J by 4 bases, with 12 bases between the two germline ends. The CDR3 spans 13 residues. Here the CDR3 reads CASSFTGGYGYTF. The CDR3 region has the DNA TGCGCCAGCAGTTTCACGGGGGGCTATGGCTACACCTTC.

The J gene is TRBJ1-1, the V gene TRBV7-2; tentative D call: TRBD1 (6 bases). This CDR3 is 14 amino acids long. V was trimmed by 1 base and J by 4 bases, leaving 10 bases between them. Germline V gives CDR1 SGHTA, CDR2 FQGNSA. The CDR3 sequence: CASSLGDRTTEAFF. CDR3 sequence (DNA): TGTGCCAGCAGCTTAGGAGACAGGACCACTGAAGCTTTCTTT.

The chain has TRBV7-3 and TRBJ1-2; maybe TRBD1 (5 bases). V was trimmed by 0 bases and J by 4 bases, leaving 9 bases between them. This CDR3 is built from 14 residues. The germline gives CDR1 SGHTA, CDR2 FQGTGA. The CDR3 reads CASSLTGAPYGYTF. DNA for the CDR3: TGTGCCAGCAGCTTAACTGGGGCACCCTATGGCTACACCTTC.

The chain is built from TRBV6-2 or TRBV6-3 and TRBJ1-4; 9 positions agree with TRBD1. The length of the CDR3 is 15 residues. The trim removed 1 base at V and 7 bases at J, leaving 4 bases unmatched. Germline CDR1 MNHEY, CDR2 SVGEGT. The chain's CDR3 is CASSYYGTGREKLFF. DNA of the CDR3: TGTGCCAGCAGTTACTACGGGACAGGGCGTGAAAAACTGTTTTTT.

For the CDR3, the DNA is TGTGCCAGTAGTATAGATCCCAGTCCCTGGGATGGCTACACCTTC. This codes for CASSIDPSPWDGYTF. V is TRBV19 and J is TRBJ1-2; D gene ambiguous. Deletions cut 0 bases from V and 6 bases from J, with 14 bases between. This CDR3 is 15 amino acids long. Germline V gene data show CDR1 as LNHDA and CDR2 as SQIVND (reference sequence).

V is TRBV5-5 and J is TRBJ1-1; D call uncertain. Trimming pared 4 bases from V and 2 bases from J, leaving 18 bases between. CDR3 length equals 16 residues. CDR1 is SGHKS and CDR2 is YYEKEE in the germline V gene (reference sequence). CDR3 DNA sequence: TGTGCCAGCAGCCAAGCCGGATTCCGGGGAAACACTGAAGCTTTCTTT. It is translated as CASSQAGFRGNTEAFF.

This clone is medium-sized (0.01 to 0.1%) by share. This sequence joins TRBV4-1 and TRBJ1-4, with TRBD1 matching 8 bases. From germline, CDR1 is MGHRA and CDR2 YSYEKL. This CDR3 spans 16 amino acids. Trimming took 0 bases from V and 8 from J; bases not matched to a gene: 8. CDR3 in amino acids: CASSQEVGTGGEKLFF. The CDR3 nucleotides read TGCGCCAGCAGCCAAGAGGTCGGGACAGGAGGCGAAAAACTGTTTTTT.